This TCR beta chain originates from a study of OX40 agonist ivuxolimab in advanced cancers. Study-wide results and limits: Nonresponders, in some cases, also had low normalized T-cell clonal expansion.

Comment on this clone: Its antigen remains unknown.

Some clones are missing from TCRdb's copy, which holds only in-frame ones; the method was immunoSEQ multiplex PCR. The data show some 73,000 clones, around 89% seen once. Trimming left V 9 bases short and J 6 bases short, with 18 bases between. Germline CDR1 reads SNHLY; CDR2 reads FYNNEI. The CDR3 sequence is 13 residues long. The sequencing here drew on CD4+ or CD8+ T cells sorted from blood, taken in a trial of the OX40 agonist ivuxolimab. The sequence derives from an adult with an advanced solid tumor such as melanoma, head and neck, liver or kidney cancer. V and J are TRBV2 and TRBJ2-7, with D perhaps being TRBD1 or TRBD2 (6 bases each). This CDR3 reads CARGGRGLGEQYF. Written as DNA, the CDR3 is TGTGCCAGAGGGGGACGGGGGCTAGGCGAGCAGTACTTC.